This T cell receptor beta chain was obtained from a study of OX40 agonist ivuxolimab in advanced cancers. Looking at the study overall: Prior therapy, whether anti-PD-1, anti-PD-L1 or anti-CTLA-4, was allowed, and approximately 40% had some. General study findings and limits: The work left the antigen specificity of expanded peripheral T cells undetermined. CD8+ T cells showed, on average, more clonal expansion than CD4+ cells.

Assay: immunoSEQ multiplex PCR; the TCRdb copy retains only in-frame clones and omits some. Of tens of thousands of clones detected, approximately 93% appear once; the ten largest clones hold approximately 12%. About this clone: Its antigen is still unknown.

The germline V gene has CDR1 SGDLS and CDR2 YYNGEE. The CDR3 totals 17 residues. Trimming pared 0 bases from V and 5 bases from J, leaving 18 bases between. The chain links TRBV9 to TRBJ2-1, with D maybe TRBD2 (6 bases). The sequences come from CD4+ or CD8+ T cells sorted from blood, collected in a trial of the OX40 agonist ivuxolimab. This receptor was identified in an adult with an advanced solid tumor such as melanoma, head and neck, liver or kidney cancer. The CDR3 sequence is CASSVGRGEIWDNEQFF. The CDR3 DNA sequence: TGTGCCAGCAGCGTAGGGAGGGGCGAGATATGGGACAATGAGCAGTTCTTC.